Following are 31 T cell receptor beta chains from one sample sequenced in a study of blood T cells in healthy people across ages. A sample-barcoded 5' primer and a J-beta primer mix were used in a second PCR of about 7 to 12 cycles. From the 5' RACE reads, TCRdb called clonotypes with MiXCR, one entry per CDR3 protein. The table lists about 570,000 distinct CDR3 sequences, about 29% of them singletons. These sequences were also reported in another study, on T cells of mothers and their children.

The sample was blood. The receptors here all came from a boy aged 2 to 10 in good health.

This clonotype has only a few counts. The J gene is TRBJ1-1, the V gene TRBV2; 10 bases match TRBD1. From germline, CDR1 is SNHLY and CDR2 FYNNEI. Trimming at V came to 9 bases and at J to 3 bases, leaving 4 bases not matched to a gene. This CDR3 spans 13 amino acids. CDR3 coding DNA: TGTGCCAGGCCGGGACAGGGGTACACTGAAGCTTTCTTT. Amino acid sequence: CARPGQGYTEAFF.

The chain joins TRBV7-2 to TRBJ2-1, with a possible D match to TRBD2 (6 bases). This CDR3 has 16 residues. Between the trimmed V and J ends, which lost 3 bases and 2 bases, there was a span of 14 bases. Germline-derived CDR1 and CDR2 are SGHTA and FQGNSA. The CDR3 DNA follows: TGTGCCAGCAGCTTTAGTCAACTAGCCGCCTACAATGAGCAGTTCTTC. Amino acids: CASSFSQLAAYNEQFF.

The table lists this clonotype with a few counts. The chain combines TRBV12-3 or TRBV12-4 with TRBJ2-6; TRBD2 matches 7 bases. The CDR3 contains 17 residues. The V segment lost 2 bases and the J segment 2 bases; nucleotides outside the gene matches: 6. The CDR3 sequence is CASSLSGRATGANVLTF. The CDR3 DNA sequence: TGTGCCAGCAGTTTAAGTGGGAGGGCCACTGGGGCCAACGTCCTGACTTTC.

A note on this clonotype: The conserved phenylalanine or tryptophan normally closing the CDR3 is absent here, so this likely arose from a read error. The chain recombines TRBV20-1 with TRBJ2-1; no clear D gene. The germline V gene encodes CDR1 DFQATT and CDR2 SNEGSKA (reference sequence). The CDR3 is 15 amino acids. V lost 3 bases and J lost 2, with 14 bases in between. CDR3 sequence (DNA): TGCAGTGCTAGCGGTAGTCCTTCGCCCTACAATGAGCAGTTCTCC. Translating gives CSASGSPSPYNEQFS.

This rearrangement joins TRBV20-1 to TRBJ2-3; unclear D gene. CDR3 length: 16 amino acids. Trimming shortened V by 4 bases and J by 0 bases, and 17 bases separated the two germline ends. From germline, CDR1 is DFQATT and CDR2 SNEGSKA (reference sequence). The CDR3 loop is CSAIPVGYSSTDTQYF. CDR3 coding DNA: TGCAGTGCTATACCTGTTGGGTACTCTAGCACAGATACGCAGTATTTT.

This chain connects TRBV6-4 to TRBJ1-1; 7 positions match TRBD1. CDR1 MRHNA and CDR2 SNTAGT come from the germline V gene. V trimming: 6 bases; J trimming: 0 bases; junction bases outside the gene matches: 10. The CDR3 is 16 residues long. CDR3 in amino acids: CASRQDRIGMNTEAFF. CDR3 nucleotides: TGTGCCAGCAGGCAGGACAGGATAGGCATGAACACTGAAGCTTTCTTT.

The rearrangement links TRBV19 to TRBJ2-7; 8 bases line up with TRBD1. The CDR3 has 15 amino acids. Trimming removed 5 bases from V and 5 bases from J; junction bases left unmatched: 11. CDR1 is LNHDA, CDR2 SQIVND, per germline (reference sequence). CDR3 amino acids: CASSSSTGVFNEQYF. The CDR3 coding sequence is TGTGCCAGTAGTTCGTCGACAGGGGTGTTCAACGAGCAGTACTTC. Filled out from reference TRBV19 and TRBJ2-7, the complete variable domain reads DGGITQSPKYLFRKEGQNVTLSCEQNLNHDAMYWYRQDPGQGLRLIYYSQIVNDFQKGDIAEGYSVSREKKESFPLTVTSAQKNPTAFYLCASSSSTGVFNEQYFGPGTRLTVT.

This chain connects TRBV20-1 to TRBJ2-5, with TRBD1 identical over 10 bases. Germline CDR1 reads DFQATT; CDR2 reads SNEGSKA (reference sequence). Unmatched junction bases numbered 12, after V lost 6 bases and J lost 2 bases. This CDR3 has 16 amino acids. The CDR3 bases are TGCAGTGCCTCAAACGGAGGGACAGGGGATCAAGAGACCCAGTACTTC. Amino acids: CSASNGGTGDQETQYF.

This clonotype was detected a few times. V and J are TRBV5-1 and TRBJ1-3; D ambiguous. The germline gives CDR1 SGHRS, CDR2 YFSETQ. This CDR3 is 14 amino acids long. V was trimmed by 4 bases and J by 1 base, leaving 9 bases between them. The CDR3 reads CASSQDLSGNTIYF. The CDR3 DNA is TGCGCCAGCAGCCAGGACCTTTCTGGAAACACCATATATTTT.

The DNA of the CDR3 is TGCGCCAGCAGCTTGTACAGCCAGAACACTGAAGCTTTCTTT. Its protein is CASSLYSQNTEAFF. The rearrangement links TRBV5-1 to TRBJ1-1; D unresolved. V lost 1 base and J 1 base, leaving 8 bases between the germline ends. Germline values: CDR1 SGHRS, CDR2 YFSETQ. The CDR3 loop spans 14 amino acids.

This clonotype was seen only a few times. The V call is TRBV6-7, the J call TRBJ2-3, with D possibly matching TRBD1 (5 bases). TRBV6-7 falls under the ORF class, with uncertain function. The CDR3 spans 16 residues. Trimming removed 0 bases at V and 3 bases at J, with 13 bases between. The CDR3 nucleotides read TGTGCCAGCAGTTACTCGGGTTGGCAGGGAACAGATACGCAGTATTTT. This translates into CASSYSGWQGTDTQYF.

This clonotype occurred many times. This rearrangement joins TRBV6-4 to TRBJ2-1, with a tentative D call TRBD1 (6 bases). Germline V lookup: CDR1 MRHNA, CDR2 SNTAGT. V lost 3 bases, J lost 5 bases, and 11 bases lay in between. The CDR3 length is 14 residues. CDR3 nucleotide sequence: TGTGCCAGCAGTGATACACAGGGACACAATGAGCAGTTCTTC. Amino acids: CASSDTQGHNEQFF.

This clonotype was seen more than once but under ten times. V gene TRBV12-5 combines with J gene TRBJ2-6; no reliable D call. Trimming took 1 base from V and 0 from J, leaving 7 bases between them. CDR1 and CDR2 (germline): LGHNT, FRNRAP. The CDR3 consists of 16 residues. CDR3 DNA: TGTGCTAGTGGTTTGGGGCGTACCTCTGGGGCCAACGTCCTGACTTTC. Translated, it gives CASGLGRTSGANVLTF.

The rearrangement links TRBV6-1 to TRBJ2-3, with D possibly matching TRBD2 (5 bases). V was pared by 6 bases and J by 0 bases, with 13 bases between. In germline, CDR1 is MNHNS, CDR2 SASEGT. The CDR3 covers 15 residues. CDR3 residues: CASSNPGVSTDTQYF. The CDR3 DNA reads as TGTGCCAGCAGCAACCCCGGGGTTAGCACAGATACGCAGTATTTT.

In this sample, this clonotype turned up a few times. The chain links TRBV4-2 to TRBJ1-1; D uncertain. The CDR3 consists of 13 residues. Trimming pared 1 base from V and 11 bases from J, leaving 14 bases between. Germline CDR1 is LGHNA and CDR2 is YNFKEQ. The CDR3 region is CASSQVPGSAAFF. CDR3 DNA sequence: TGTGCCAGCAGCCAAGTTCCCGGATCTGCGGCTTTCTTT.

The table lists this clonotype with a few counts. The chain joins TRBV7-9 to TRBJ2-4; D not resolved. V lost 4 bases and J 13 bases, leaving 11 bases between the germline ends. Per the germline V gene, CDR1 is SEHNR and CDR2 is FQNEAQ (reference sequence). The CDR3 loop spans 11 amino acids. The CDR3 nucleotides are TGTGCCAGCAGCTACTCGGTCAGGCAGTACTTC. Protein sequence: CASSYSVRQYF.

The sample holds a few counts of this clonotype. CDR3 in amino acids: CSVSRLGLAGVNEQYF. In nucleotides, the CDR3 is TGCAGCGTGAGCCGTCTGGGACTAGCGGGGGTAAACGAGCAGTACTTC. This chain links TRBV29-1 with TRBJ2-7; 14 nucleotides align to TRBD2. J was trimmed by 5 bases and V by 6 bases; bases with no gene match: 12. This CDR3 spans 16 amino acids. Germline lookup yields CDR1 SQVTM and CDR2 ANQGSEA.

This chain connects TRBV25-1 to TRBJ2-4, with 7 nucleotides matching TRBD2. Germline CDR1 is MGHDK and CDR2 is SYGVNS. V dropped 1 base and J dropped 7; count of bases not matched to a gene: 13. This CDR3 is built from 17 residues. The CDR3 protein is CASSESGGGLKGNIQYF. As DNA, the CDR3 is TGTGCCAGCAGTGAATCTGGGGGGGGTCTTAAAGGTAACATTCAGTACTTC.

The chain joins TRBV28 to TRBJ2-5; 11 bases are shared with TRBD2. There are 15 residues in the CDR3. Germline V gene lookup returns CDR1 MDHEN and CDR2 SYDVKM. V lost 7 bases and J lost 4; bases outside the gene matches: 8. The chain's CDR3 is CASISSGGDGETQYF. The CDR3, as DNA: TGTGCCAGCATCAGTAGCGGGGGGGATGGAGAGACCCAGTACTTC. The variable domain in full, with the rest retrieved from reference TRBV28 and TRBJ2-5, is DVKVTQSSRYLVKRTGEKVFLECVQDMDHENMFWYRQDPGLGLRLIYFSYDVKMKEKGDIPEGYSVSREKKERFSLILESASTNQTSMYLCASISSGGDGETQYFGPGTRLLVL.

V usage is TRBV6-5 and J usage is TRBJ1-4; D is unresolved. Germline V CDR1 and CDR2: MNHEY, SVGAGI. Trimming pared 0 bases from V and 6 bases from J, leaving 8 bases between. The CDR3 is 14 amino acids. CDR3 sequence reads: CASSYSFRYEKLFF. In DNA form, the CDR3 reads TGTGCCAGCAGTTACTCTTTTCGGTATGAAAAACTGTTTTTT.

This chain links TRBV12-3 or TRBV12-4 with TRBJ2-1, with 8 bases lining up with TRBD2. The V gene end was trimmed by 5 bases and the J gene end by 0 bases; junction bases not matched to a gene: 9. The CDR3 loop spans 17 amino acids. The CDR3 sequence: CASSPVAGGRSYNEQFF. DNA of the CDR3: TGTGCCAGCAGTCCCGTCGCGGGGGGCCGCTCCTACAATGAGCAGTTCTTC.

The chain employs TRBV7-2 and TRBJ1-2; tentatively, D is TRBD1 (5 bases). The CDR3 loop spans 16 amino acids. CDR1 SGHTA and CDR2 FQGNSA come from the germline V gene. Trimming pared 3 bases from V and 4 bases from J, leaving 18 bases between. This CDR3 is CASSFYGGGQLYGYTF. Written as DNA, the CDR3 is TGTGCCAGCAGCTTCTACGGGGGAGGTCAGCTCTATGGCTACACCTTC. The complete variable domain, with remaining parts taken from reference TRBV7-2 and TRBJ1-2, reads GAGVSQSPSNKVTEKGKDVELRCDPISGHTALYWYRQSLGQGLEFLIYFQGNSAPDKSGLPSDRFSAERTGGSVSTLTIQRTQQEDSAVYLCASSFYGGGQLYGYTFGSGTRLTVV.

This chain connects TRBV6-2 or TRBV6-3 to TRBJ1-2, with a possible D match to TRBD1 (6 bases). V lost 4 bases to trimming and J lost 4 bases, with 16 bases between them. The CDR3 spans 15 residues. Germline loops: CDR1 MNHEY, CDR2 SVGEGT. CDR3 in DNA: TGTGCCAGCAGTTCACCAGGGGCGGTTGGCTATGGCTACACCTTC. Translating gives CASSSPGAVGYGYTF.

In regard to this clonotype: Germline and junction disagree at one end, which may indicate a read error. This chain joins TRBV13 and TRBJ1-2; D gene uncertain. The CDR3 extends over 13 amino acids. Germline V lookup: CDR1 PRHDT, CDR2 FYEKMQ (reference sequence). The CDR3 DNA reads as TGTGCCGGCAGCTTAGTTGACAACTATGGCTACACCTTC. Protein sequence: CAGSLVDNYGYTF.

This clonotype was picked up a small number of times. This chain links TRBV12-5 with TRBJ2-5; TRBD2 agrees at 9 bases. After removal of 2 bases from V and 7 bases from J, the junction contained 17 bases not matched to a gene. Germline values: CDR1 LGHNT, CDR2 FRNRAP. The CDR3 extends over 18 amino acids. CDR3 in amino acids: CASGLLSSRLAVPGTQYF. CDR3 sequence (DNA): TGTGCTAGTGGTTTGCTGTCGTCCAGACTAGCGGTTCCCGGGACCCAGTACTTC.

V gene TRBV3-1 combines with J gene TRBJ2-3; 14 bases match TRBD2. This CDR3 region has 17 residues. J lost 4 bases, V lost 1 base, and 4 bases had no gene match. The V gene's germline CDR1 is LGHDT and CDR2 YNNKEL (reference sequence). This chain's CDR3 is CASSQARLAGGPDTQYF. The CDR3 region has the DNA TGTGCCAGCAGCCAAGCCCGACTAGCGGGGGGGCCAGATACGCAGTATTTT.

This clonotype showed up just a few times. The CDR3 sequence: CASSFRRVTDTQYF. DNA of the CDR3: TGTGCCAGCAGTTTTCGCAGGGTCACGGATACGCAGTATTTT. The chain links TRBV28 to TRBJ2-3, with D possibly being TRBD1 (5 bases). In germline, CDR1 is MDHEN, CDR2 SYDVKM. The CDR3 length is 14 residues. Deletions cut 3 bases from V and 6 bases from J, with 13 bases between.

The chain employs TRBV11-2 and TRBJ2-5, with TRBD1 identical over 7 bases. V shed 11 bases and J 2 bases; nucleotides not matched to a gene: 5. The CDR3 totals 12 residues. CDR1 and CDR2 (germline): SGHAT, FQNNGV. The CDR3 region has the DNA TGTGCCTCACAGGGGACACAAGAGACCCAGTACTTC. This encodes CASQGTQETQYF.

The V and J genes are TRBV2 and TRBJ2-3; no firm D call. CDR1 is SNHLY and CDR2 is FYNNEI in the germline V gene. The V end was cut by 7 bases, the J end by 2 bases, with 7 bases between. The CDR3 is 12 amino acids. CDR3 sequence: CASMDHTDTQYF. The DNA for the CDR3 is TGTGCCAGCATGGACCACACAGATACGCAGTATTTT.

The V gene is TRBV12-5, the J gene TRBJ2-5; weak D call: TRBD2 (6 bases). V lost 0 bases and J 1 base, leaving 18 bases between the germline ends. The CDR3 contains 18 residues. CDR1 is LGHNT, CDR2 FRNRAP, per germline. This CDR3 reads CASGLVRKAGPSQETQYF. DNA of the CDR3: TGTGCTAGTGGTTTGGTCCGGAAGGCGGGGCCATCCCAAGAGACCCAGTACTTC.

The chain links TRBV29-1 to TRBJ1-1, with 8 bases matching TRBD1. This CDR3 has 14 residues. Unmatched junction bases numbered 5, after V lost 5 bases and J lost 0 bases. The germline V gene encodes CDR1 SQVTM and CDR2 ANQGSEA. CDR3 DNA: TGCAGCGTTATGAGACAGGGGATGAACACTGAAGCTTTCTTT. Protein product: CSVMRQGMNTEAFF.